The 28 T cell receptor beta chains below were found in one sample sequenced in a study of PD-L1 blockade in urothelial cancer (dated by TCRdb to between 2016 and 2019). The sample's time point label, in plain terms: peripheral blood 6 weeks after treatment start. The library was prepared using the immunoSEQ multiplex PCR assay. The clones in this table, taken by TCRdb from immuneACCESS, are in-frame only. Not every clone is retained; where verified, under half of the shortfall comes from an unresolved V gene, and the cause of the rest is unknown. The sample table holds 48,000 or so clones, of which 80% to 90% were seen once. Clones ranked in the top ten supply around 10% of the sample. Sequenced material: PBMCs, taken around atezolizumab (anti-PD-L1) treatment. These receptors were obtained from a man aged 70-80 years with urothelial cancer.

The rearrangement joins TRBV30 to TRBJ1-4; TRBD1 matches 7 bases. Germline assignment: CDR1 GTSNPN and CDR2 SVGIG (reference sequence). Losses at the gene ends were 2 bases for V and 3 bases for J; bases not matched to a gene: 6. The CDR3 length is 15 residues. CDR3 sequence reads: CAWSWIGTANEKLFF. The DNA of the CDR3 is TGTGCCTGGAGTTGGATAGGGACAGCTAATGAAAAACTGTTTTTT.

The CDR3 is CASSPRQTPQPQHF. Here the CDR3 DNA reads TGTGCCAGCAGTCCCAGACAGACTCCTCAGCCCCAGCATTTT. The chain joins TRBV28 to TRBJ1-5, with TRBD1 as a possible D gene (5 bases). The germline CDR1 and CDR2 sequences are MDHEN and SYDVKM. This CDR3 region has 14 residues. The V end lost 5 bases, the J end lost 6 bases, and 14 bases lay between the germline ends.

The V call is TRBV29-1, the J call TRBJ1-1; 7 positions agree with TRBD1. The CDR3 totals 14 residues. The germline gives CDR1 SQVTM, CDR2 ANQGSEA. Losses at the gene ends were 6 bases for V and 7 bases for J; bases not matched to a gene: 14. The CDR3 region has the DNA TGCAGCGTAGACCGGACAGGAGGGGTAGTTGAAGCTTTCTTT. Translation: CSVDRTGGVVEAFF.

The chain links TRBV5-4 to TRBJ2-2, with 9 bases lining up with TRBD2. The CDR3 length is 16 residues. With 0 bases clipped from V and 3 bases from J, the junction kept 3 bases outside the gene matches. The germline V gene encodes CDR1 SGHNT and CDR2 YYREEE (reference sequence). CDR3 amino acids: CASSLELAGYTGELFF. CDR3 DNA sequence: TGTGCCAGCAGCTTGGAACTAGCGGGTTACACCGGGGAGCTGTTTTTT.

DNA of the CDR3: TGTGCCAGCAGGAGGGGGACAGGGTTGGAGACCCAGTACTTC. It yields the protein CASRRGTGLETQYF. The chain carries TRBV6-6 and TRBJ2-5, with 9 bases identical to TRBD1. Losses at the gene ends were 6 bases for V and 5 bases for J; bases not matched to a gene: 7. CDR1 MNHNY and CDR2 SVGAGI come from the germline V gene (reference sequence). The CDR3 is made up of 14 amino acids.

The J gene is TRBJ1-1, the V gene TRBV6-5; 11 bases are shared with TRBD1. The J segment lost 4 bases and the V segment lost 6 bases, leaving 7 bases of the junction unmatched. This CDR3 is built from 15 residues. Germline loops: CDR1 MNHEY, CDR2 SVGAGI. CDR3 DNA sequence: TGTGCCAGCAGACCACCGGGACAGGGGGGCACTGAAGCTTTCTTT. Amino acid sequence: CASRPPGQGGTEAFF.

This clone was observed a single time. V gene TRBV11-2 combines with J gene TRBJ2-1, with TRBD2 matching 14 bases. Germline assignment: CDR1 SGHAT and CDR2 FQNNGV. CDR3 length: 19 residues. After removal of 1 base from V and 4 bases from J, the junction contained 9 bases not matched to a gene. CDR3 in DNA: TGTGCCAGCAGCTTAGGGAGCCGACTAGCGGGAGGGATATACAATGAGCAGTTCTTC. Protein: CASSLGSRLAGGIYNEQFF.

The CDR3 nucleotides read TGTGCCATCAGATGGGGCGGGACAGGGTCGACCGGGGAGCTGTTTTTT. Encoded protein: CAIRWGGTGSTGELFF. The chain couples TRBV10-3 to TRBJ2-2, with 9 nucleotides matching TRBD1. The CDR3 extends over 16 amino acids. V was pared by 6 bases and J by 5 bases, with 10 bases of the junction left unmatched. Germline V gives CDR1 ENHRY, CDR2 SYGVKD.

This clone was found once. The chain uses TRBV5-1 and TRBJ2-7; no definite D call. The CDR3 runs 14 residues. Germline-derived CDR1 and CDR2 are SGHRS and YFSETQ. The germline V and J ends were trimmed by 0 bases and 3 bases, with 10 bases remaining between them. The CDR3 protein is CASSLVLAGYEQYF. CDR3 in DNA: TGCGCCAGCAGCTTGGTTTTGGCAGGCTACGAGCAGTACTTC.

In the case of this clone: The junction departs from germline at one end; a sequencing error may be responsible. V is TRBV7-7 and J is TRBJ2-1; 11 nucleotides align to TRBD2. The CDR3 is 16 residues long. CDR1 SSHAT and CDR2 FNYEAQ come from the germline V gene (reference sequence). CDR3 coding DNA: TGTGCTAGCAGCCCGGGACTAGCGGCCTACTACAATGAGCAGTTCTTC. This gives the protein CASSPGLAAYYNEQFF. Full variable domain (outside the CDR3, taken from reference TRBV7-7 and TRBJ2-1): GAGVSQSPRYKVTKRGQDVTLRCDPISSHATLYWYQQALGQGPEFLTYFNYEAQPDKSGLPSDRFSAERPEGSISTLTIQRTEQRDSAMYRCASSPGLAAYYNEQFFGPGTRLTVL.

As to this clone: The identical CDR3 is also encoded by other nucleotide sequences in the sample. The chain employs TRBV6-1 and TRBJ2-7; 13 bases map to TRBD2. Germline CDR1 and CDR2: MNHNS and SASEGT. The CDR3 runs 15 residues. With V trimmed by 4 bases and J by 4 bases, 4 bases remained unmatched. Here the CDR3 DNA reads TGTGCCAGCAGTGCGGGACTAGCGGGGACTTACGAGCAGTACTTC. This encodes CASSAGLAGTYEQYF.

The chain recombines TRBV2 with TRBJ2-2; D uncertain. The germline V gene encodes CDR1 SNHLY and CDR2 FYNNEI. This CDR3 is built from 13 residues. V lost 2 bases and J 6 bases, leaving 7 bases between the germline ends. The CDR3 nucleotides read TGTGCCAGCAGTGAACGGAGCTCCGGGGAGCTGTTTTTT. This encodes CASSERSSGELFF.

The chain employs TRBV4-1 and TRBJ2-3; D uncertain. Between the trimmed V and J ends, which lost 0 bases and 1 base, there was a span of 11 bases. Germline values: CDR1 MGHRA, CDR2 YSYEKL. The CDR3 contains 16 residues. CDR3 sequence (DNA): TGCGCCAGCAGCCAAGATGTGACACCAGGCACAGATACGCAGTATTTT. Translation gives CASSQDVTPGTDTQYF.

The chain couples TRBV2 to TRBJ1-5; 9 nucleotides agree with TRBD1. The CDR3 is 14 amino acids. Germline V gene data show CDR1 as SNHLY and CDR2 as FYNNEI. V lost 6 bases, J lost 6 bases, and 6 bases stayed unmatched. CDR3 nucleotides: TGTGCCAGCAGCGACACAGGGGGCAGTCAGCCCCAGCATTTT. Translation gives CASSDTGGSQPQHF.

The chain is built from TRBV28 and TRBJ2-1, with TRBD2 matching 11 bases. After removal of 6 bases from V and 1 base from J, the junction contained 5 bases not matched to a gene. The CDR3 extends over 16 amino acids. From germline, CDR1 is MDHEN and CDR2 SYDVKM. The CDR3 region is CASSRSGRASYNEQFF. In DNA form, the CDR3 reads TGTGCCAGCAGCCGTAGCGGGAGGGCGTCCTACAATGAGCAGTTCTTC.

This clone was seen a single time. The CDR3 sequence: CASSLVSQFGTDTQYF. DNA of the CDR3: TGTGCCAGCAGCTTAGTAAGTCAGTTTGGCACAGATACGCAGTATTTT. The V gene is TRBV7-9, the J gene TRBJ2-3; D ambiguous. The germline V gene encodes CDR1 SEHNR and CDR2 FQNEAQ (reference sequence). The CDR3 is made up of 16 amino acids. Trimming shortened V by 1 base and J by 1 base, and 12 bases separated the two germline ends.

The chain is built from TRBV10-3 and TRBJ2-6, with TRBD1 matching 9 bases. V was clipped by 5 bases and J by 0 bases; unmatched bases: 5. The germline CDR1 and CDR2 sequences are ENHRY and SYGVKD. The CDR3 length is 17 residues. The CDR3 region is CAISKDRGVSGANVLTF. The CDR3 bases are TGTGCCATCAGTAAAGACAGGGGGGTCTCTGGGGCCAACGTCCTGACTTTC.

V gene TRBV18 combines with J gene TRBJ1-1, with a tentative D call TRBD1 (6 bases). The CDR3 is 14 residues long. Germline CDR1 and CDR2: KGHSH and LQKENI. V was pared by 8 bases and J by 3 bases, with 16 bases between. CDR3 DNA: TGTGCCAGCCGAAAAGGACCAGGGGACACTGAAGCTTTCTTT. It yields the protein CASRKGPGDTEAFF.

CDR3 coding DNA: TGTGCCAGCAGCTTAGTAGGGACTGGCTCCTACGAGCAGTACTTC. It codes for CASSLVGTGSYEQYF. The gene calls are TRBV7-2 and TRBJ2-7; D possibly corresponds to TRBD2 (6 bases). This CDR3 region has 15 residues. CDR1 and CDR2 (germline): SGHTA, FQGNSA. V was shortened by 1 base and J by 0 bases, with 10 bases between the two germline ends.

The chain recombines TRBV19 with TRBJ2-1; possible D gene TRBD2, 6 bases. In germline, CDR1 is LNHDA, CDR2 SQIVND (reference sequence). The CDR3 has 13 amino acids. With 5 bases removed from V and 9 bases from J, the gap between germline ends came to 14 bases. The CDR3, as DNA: TGTGCCAGTAGTGTGGGACTGCTAGGTGAGCAGTTCTTC. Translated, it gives CASSVGLLGEQFF.

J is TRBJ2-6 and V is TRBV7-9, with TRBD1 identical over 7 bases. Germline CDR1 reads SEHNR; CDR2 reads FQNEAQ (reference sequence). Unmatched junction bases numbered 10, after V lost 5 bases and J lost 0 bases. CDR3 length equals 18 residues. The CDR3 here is CASSAYRGPSSGANVLTF. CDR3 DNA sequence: TGTGCCAGCAGCGCATACAGGGGCCCTAGCTCTGGGGCCAACGTCCTGACTTTC.

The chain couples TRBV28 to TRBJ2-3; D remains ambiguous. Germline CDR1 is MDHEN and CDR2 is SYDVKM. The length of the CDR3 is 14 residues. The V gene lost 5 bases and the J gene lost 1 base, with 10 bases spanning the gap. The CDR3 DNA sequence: TGTGCCAGCAGTCCCCCACCGGGCACAGATACGCAGTATTTT. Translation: CASSPPPGTDTQYF.

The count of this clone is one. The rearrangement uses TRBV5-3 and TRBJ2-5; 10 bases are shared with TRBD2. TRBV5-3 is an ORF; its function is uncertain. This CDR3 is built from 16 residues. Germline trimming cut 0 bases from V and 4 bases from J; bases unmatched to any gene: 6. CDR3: CARSLVQREGRETQYF. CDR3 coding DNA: TGTGCCAGAAGCTTGGTCCAGCGGGAGGGGCGAGAGACCCAGTACTTC.

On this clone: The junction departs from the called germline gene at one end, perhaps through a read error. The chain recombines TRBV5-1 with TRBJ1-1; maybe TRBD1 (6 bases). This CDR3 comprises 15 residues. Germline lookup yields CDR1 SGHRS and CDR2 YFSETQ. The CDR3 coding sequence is TGCGCCAGCACCCCGAATACAGGGCTGAACAGTGAAGCTTTCTTT. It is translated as CASTPNTGLNSEAFF. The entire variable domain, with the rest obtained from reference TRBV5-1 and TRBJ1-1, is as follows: KAGVTQTPRYLIKTRGQQVTLSCSPISGHRSVSWYQQTPGQGLQFLFEYFSETQRNKGNFPGRFSGRQFSNSRSEMNVSTLELGDSALYLCASTPNTGLNSEAFFGQGTRLTVV.

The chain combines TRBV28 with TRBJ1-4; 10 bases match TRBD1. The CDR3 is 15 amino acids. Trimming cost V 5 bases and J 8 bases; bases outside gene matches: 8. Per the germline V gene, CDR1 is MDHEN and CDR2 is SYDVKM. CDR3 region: CASSPGDRGLEKLFF. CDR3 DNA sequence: TGTGCCAGCAGTCCAGGGGACAGGGGATTGGAAAAACTGTTTTTT.

The CDR3 reads CASSFGGYYEQYF. CDR3 nucleotide sequence: TGTGCCAGCAGCTTCGGCGGTTACTACGAGCAGTACTTC. The V and J genes are TRBV7-9 and TRBJ2-7; D remains ambiguous. The CDR3 extends over 13 amino acids. Per the germline V gene, CDR1 is SEHNR and CDR2 is FQNEAQ (reference sequence). The V end lost 3 bases, the J end lost 3 bases, and 9 bases lay between the germline ends.

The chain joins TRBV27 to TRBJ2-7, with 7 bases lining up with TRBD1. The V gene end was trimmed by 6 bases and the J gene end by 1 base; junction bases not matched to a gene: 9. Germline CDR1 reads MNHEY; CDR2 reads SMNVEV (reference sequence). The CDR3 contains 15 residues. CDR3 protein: CASRLTTGQSYEQYF. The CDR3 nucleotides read TGTGCCAGCAGGCTGACTACGGGACAGTCCTACGAGCAGTACTTC.

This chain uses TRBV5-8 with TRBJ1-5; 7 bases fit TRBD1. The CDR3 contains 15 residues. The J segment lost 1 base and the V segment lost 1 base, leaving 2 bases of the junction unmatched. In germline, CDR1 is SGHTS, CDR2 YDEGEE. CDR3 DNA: TGTGCCAGCAGCTTGAACAGGGGCAGCAATCAGCCCCAGCATTTT. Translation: CASSLNRGSNQPQHF.